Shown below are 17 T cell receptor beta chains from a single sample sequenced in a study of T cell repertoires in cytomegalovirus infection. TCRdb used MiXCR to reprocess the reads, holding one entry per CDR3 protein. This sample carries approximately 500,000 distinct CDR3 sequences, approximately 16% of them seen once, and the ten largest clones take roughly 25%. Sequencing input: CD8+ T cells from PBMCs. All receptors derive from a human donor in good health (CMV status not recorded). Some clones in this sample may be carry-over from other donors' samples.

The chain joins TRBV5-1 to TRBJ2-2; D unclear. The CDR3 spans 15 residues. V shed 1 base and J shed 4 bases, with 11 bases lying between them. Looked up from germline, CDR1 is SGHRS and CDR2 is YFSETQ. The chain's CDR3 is CASSLNAFGTGELFF. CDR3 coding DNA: TGCGCCAGCAGCTTGAATGCATTTGGCACCGGGGAGCTGTTTTTT.

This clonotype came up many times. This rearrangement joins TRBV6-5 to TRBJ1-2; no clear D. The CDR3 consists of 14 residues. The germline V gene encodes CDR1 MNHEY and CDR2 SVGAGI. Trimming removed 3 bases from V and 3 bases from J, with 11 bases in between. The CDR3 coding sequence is TGTGCCAGCAGTTATTTAGGGTCGGACTATGGCTACACCTTC. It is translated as CASSYLGSDYGYTF.

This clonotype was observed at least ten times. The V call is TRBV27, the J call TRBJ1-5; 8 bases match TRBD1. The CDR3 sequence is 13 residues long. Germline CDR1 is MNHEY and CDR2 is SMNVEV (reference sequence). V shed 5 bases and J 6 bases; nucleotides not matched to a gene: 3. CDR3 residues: CASSDRGFQPQHF. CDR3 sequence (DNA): TGTGCCAGCAGTGACAGGGGATTTCAGCCCCAGCATTTT.

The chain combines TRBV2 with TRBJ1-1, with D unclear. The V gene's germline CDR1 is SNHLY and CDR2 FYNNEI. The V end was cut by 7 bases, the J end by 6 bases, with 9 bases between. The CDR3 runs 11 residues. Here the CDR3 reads CASISGSEAFF. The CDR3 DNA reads TGTGCCAGCATAAGTGGGTCTGAAGCTTTCTTT.

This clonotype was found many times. The CDR3 nucleotides read TGTGCCAGCAGCCGCCTAGCGGGAGTTACCGGGGAGCTGTTTTTT. Translation gives CASSRLAGVTGELFF. The rearrangement uses TRBV7-2 and TRBJ2-2; 10 bases match TRBD2. V was clipped by 5 bases and J by 5 bases; unmatched bases: 5. This CDR3 region has 15 residues. Germline V gives CDR1 SGHTA, CDR2 FQGNSA.

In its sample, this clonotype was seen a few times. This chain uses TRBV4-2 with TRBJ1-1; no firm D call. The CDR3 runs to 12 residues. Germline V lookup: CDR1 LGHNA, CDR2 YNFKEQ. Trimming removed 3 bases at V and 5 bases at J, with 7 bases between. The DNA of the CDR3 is TGTGCCAGCAGCCACCCAGTAACTGAAGCTTTCTTT. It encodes CASSHPVTEAFF.

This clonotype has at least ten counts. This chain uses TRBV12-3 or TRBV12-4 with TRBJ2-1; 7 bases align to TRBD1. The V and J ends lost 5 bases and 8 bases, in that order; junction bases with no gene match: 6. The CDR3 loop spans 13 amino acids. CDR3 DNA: TGTGCCAGCAGTAACCGGGACAGACATGAGCAGTTCTTC. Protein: CASSNRDRHEQFF.

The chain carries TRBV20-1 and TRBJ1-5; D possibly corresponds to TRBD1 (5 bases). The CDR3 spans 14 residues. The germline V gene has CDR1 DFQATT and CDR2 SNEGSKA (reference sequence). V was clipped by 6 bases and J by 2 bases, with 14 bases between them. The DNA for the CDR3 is TGCAGTGCGAGAAGGGGCCTAGGCAATCAGCCCCAGCATTTT. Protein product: CSARRGLGNQPQHF.

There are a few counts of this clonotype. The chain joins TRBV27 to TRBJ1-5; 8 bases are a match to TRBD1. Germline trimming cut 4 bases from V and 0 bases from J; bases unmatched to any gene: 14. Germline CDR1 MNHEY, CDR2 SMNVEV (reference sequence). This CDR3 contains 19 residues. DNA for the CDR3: TGTGCCAGCAGTTCCCGACAGGGGATTTTTAACACTAGCAATCAGCCCCAGCATTTT. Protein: CASSSRQGIFNTSNQPQHF.

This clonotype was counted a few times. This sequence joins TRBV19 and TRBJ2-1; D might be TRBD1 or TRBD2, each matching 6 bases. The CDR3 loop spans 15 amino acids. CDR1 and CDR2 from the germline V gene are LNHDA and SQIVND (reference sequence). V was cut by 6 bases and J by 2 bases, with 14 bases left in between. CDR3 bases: TGTGCCAGTAGGCAGGTTGGGGGGCCCTACAATGAGCAGTTCTTC. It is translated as CASRQVGGPYNEQFF.

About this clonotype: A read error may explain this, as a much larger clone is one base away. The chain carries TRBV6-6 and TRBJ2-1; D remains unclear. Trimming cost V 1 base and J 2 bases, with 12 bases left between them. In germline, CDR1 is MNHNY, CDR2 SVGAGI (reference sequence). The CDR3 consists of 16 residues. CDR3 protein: CASSYCGPDPYNEQFF. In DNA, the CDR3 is TGTGCCAGCAGTTACTGTGGGCCCGATCCCTACAATGAGCAGTTCTTC.

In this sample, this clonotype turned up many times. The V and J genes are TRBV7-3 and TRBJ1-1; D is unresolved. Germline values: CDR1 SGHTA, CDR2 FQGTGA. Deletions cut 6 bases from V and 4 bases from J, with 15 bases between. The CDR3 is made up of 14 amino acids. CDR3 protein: CASSFTEGITEAFF. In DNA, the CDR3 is TGTGCCAGCAGTTTTACAGAAGGAATCACTGAAGCTTTCTTT.

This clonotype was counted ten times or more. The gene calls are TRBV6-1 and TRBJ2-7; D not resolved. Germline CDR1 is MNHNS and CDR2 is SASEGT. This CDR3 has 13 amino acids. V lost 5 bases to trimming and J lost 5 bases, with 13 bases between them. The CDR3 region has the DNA TGTGCCAGCAGTCGATGCCCGGGCGACGAGCAGTACTTC. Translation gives CASSRCPGDEQYF.

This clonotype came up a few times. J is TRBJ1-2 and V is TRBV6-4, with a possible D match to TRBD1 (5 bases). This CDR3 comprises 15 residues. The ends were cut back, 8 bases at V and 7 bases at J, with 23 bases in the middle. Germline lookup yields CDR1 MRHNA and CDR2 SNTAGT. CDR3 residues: CASRRDTAKEGGYTF. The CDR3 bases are TGTGCCAGCCGCAGGGATACCGCGAAGGAGGGTGGCTACACCTTC.

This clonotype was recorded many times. The CDR3 sequence: CASSPTGDGELFF. The DNA of the CDR3 is TGTGCCAGCAGCCCTACAGGGGACGGGGAGCTGTTTTTT. This chain joins TRBV7-9 and TRBJ2-2; 7 nucleotides align to TRBD1. J gave up 7 bases and V 5 bases, and 4 bases lay outside the gene matches. The CDR3 is 13 amino acids. Germline V lookup: CDR1 SEHNR, CDR2 FQNEAQ (reference sequence).

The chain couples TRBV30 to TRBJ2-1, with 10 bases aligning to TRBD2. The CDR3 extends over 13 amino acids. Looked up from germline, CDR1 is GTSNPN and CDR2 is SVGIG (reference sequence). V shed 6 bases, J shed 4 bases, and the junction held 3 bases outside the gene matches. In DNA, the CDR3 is TGTGCCTGTCAAGCGGGAGGGTACAATGAGCAGTTCTTC. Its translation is CACQAGGYNEQFF.

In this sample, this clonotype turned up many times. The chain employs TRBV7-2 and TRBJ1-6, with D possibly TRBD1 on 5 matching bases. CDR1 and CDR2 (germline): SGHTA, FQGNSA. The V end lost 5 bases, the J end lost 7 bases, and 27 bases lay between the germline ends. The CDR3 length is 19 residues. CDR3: CASSPGLKSRNLGNSPLHF. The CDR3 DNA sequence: TGTGCCAGCAGCCCGGGACTCAAATCGAGGAATTTAGGGAATTCACCCCTCCACTTT.